This T cell receptor beta chain was retrieved from a study of T cell repertoires and HLA-DP antigens. Study-level information: CD4+ T cells were cocultured with HeLa cells expressing HLA-DP. DNA input averaged around 200 ng in sorted CD137+CD4+ and roughly 1.2 ug in pre-culture CD4+.

Amplification used primers for 54 TRBV and 13 TRBJ segments. TCRdb keeps only in-frame clones here, not all; method: immunoSEQ multiplex PCR. The repertoire includes approximately 110,000 clones, 80% to 95% of them detected once, and about 0.25% sits in the top ten. On this clone itself: The antigen is undetermined.

V lost 7 bases to trimming and J lost 6 bases; unmatched junction nucleotides: 15. Germline CDR1 is SQVTM and CDR2 is ANQGSEA. This CDR3 region has 17 residues. Sequenced input: CD4+ T cells from PBMCs. The clonotype comes from a woman younger than 35 in good health and CMV-seronegative. The rearrangement links TRBV29-1 to TRBJ2-7; 16 bases fit TRBD2. The CDR3 reads CSAVRPGGLAGGSEQYF. The CDR3, as DNA: TGCAGCGCTGTCAGACCCGGGGGACTAGCGGGAGGGAGCGAGCAGTACTTC.